A selection of T cell receptor beta chains follows, all from one sample in a study of T-cell reconstitution after alpha-beta-depleted transplantation in children. From the PCR reads, TCRdb called clonotypes with MiXCR, one entry per CDR3 protein. The sample shows a few hundred thousand distinct CDR3 sequences, 8% to 10% of them seen only once. The sample in question was PBMCs from the stem cell graft donor, obtained from the stem cell graft. The origin of the receptors is a human donor who donated a stem cell graft to a child with acute lymphoblastic leukemia. The CDR3 runs from the conserved cysteine through the conserved F or W.

V gene	J gene	CDR3 protein
TRBV10-2	TRBJ2-7	CASRDGSSYEQYF
TRBV6-1	TRBJ2-1	CASSTSGGAFNEQFF
TRBV27	TRBJ2-5	CASSPQGLVEKTQYF
TRBV9	TRBJ1-5	CASSVGMEGNQPQHF
TRBV7-6	TRBJ2-3	CASSLADGSTDTQYF
TRBV2	TRBJ1-3	CASNQGSGNTIYF
TRBV2	TRBJ2-5	CASSEARETQYF
TRBV20-1	TRBJ1-2	CSARAHTNYGYTF
TRBV28	TRBJ1-4	CASRTGGGGGGEKLFF
TRBV7-8	TRBJ1-3	CASSLGGPGQGNTIYF
TRBV12-3/TRBV12-4	TRBJ1-4	CASLGTGDEKLFF
TRBV29-1	TRBJ2-1	CSVELQRGDRSYNEQFF
TRBV5-1	TRBJ2-5	CASSLEQGYQETQYF
TRBV20-1	TRBJ1-5	CSARRQVNQPQHF
TRBV3-1	TRBJ2-7	CASSRESTQGYEQYF
TRBV20-1	TRBJ2-3	CSAQTSGGAGFPDTQYF
TRBV12-5	TRBJ2-2	CASGYRAGELFF
TRBV6-5	TRBJ2-5	CASSTYWDRGETQYF
TRBV7-9	TRBJ1-2	CASSFAQGYGYTF
TRBV29-1	TRBJ1-2	CSVDMDGYTF
TRBV9	TRBJ2-1	CASSVDPRGLNNEQFF
TRBV7-8	TRBJ2-2	CASSSRTGPTGELFF
TRBV27	TRBJ2-7	CATQGASYEQYF
TRBV12-3/TRBV12-4	TRBJ2-7	CASSSHYRDEQYF
TRBV27	TRBJ1-1	CASSLLGGGTEAFF
TRBV15	TRBJ2-7	CATSREDGSSYEQYF
TRBV20-1	TRBJ1-4	CCASRQPDEKLFF
TRBV3-1	TRBJ1-1	CASSQDSGMNTEAFF
TRBV4-2	TRBJ2-2	CASSQDSWTLNTGELFF
TRBV5-1	TRBJ2-1	CASSLEAGAGEQFF
TRBV6-1	TRBJ1-4	CASSRASANEKLFF
TRBV30	TRBJ1-1	CAWSAKQGSLVLSEAFF
TRBV20-1	TRBJ2-2	CSARDRLAGINTGELFF
TRBV14	TRBJ2-7	CASSQVYGGTYEQYF
TRBV13	TRBJ1-2	CASSTETVGYGYTF
TRBV18	TRBJ1-3	CASSDGGSGNTIYF
TRBV20-1	TRBJ2-1	CSARDPPRDFSYNEQFF
TRBV5-8	TRBJ2-7	CTSSLVTVHEQYF
TRBV20-1	TRBJ1-1	CSAPRNTEAFF
TRBV9	TRBJ2-7	CASSVVEYGEQYF
TRBV5-1	TRBJ1-5	CASSLDGGSNQPQHF
TRBV20-1	TRBJ1-6	CSARDLRTGGSNSPLHF
TRBV27	TRBJ1-2	CASREISGQYRGYTF
TRBV7-2	TRBJ1-1	CASSSRGRVTEAFF
TRBV9	TRBJ1-5	CASSVGWLNQPQHF
TRBV28	TRBJ2-1	CASTIGTSNEQFF
TRBV7-6	TRBJ2-2	CASSMPAMETGELFF
TRBV5-1	TRBJ2-3	CASSLVSGVSTDTQYF
TRBV24-1	TRBJ2-3	CATSRLQDTDTQYF
TRBV6-5	TRBJ2-1	CASSYDQRTYNEQFF
TRBV20-1	TRBJ2-1	CSARGTGLTSSYNEQFF
TRBV4-3	TRBJ1-3	CASSQDRASSGNTIYF